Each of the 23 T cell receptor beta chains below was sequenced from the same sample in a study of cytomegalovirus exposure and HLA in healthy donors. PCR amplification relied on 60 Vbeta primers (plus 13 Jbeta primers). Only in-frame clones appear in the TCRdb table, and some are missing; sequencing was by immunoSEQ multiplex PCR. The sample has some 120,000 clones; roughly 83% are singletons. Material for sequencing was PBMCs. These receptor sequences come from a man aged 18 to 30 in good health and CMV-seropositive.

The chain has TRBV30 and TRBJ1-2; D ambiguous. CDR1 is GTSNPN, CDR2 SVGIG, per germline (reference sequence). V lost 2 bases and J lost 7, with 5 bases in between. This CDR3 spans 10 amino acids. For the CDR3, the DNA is TGTGCCTGGAGTTCGGGTGGCTACACCTTC. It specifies CAWSSGGYTF. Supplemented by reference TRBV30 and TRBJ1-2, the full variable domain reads SQTIHQWPATLVQPVGSPLSLECTVEGTSNPNLYWYRQAAGRGLQLLFYSVGIGQISSEVPQNLSASRPQDRQFILSSKKLLLSDSGFYLCAWSSGGYTFGSGTRLTVV.

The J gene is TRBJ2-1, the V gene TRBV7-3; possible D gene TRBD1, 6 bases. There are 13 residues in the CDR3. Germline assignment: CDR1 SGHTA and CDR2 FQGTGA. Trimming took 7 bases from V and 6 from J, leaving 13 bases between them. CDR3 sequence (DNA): TGTGCCAGCACCCAGGGGCAGGGCAATGAGCAGTTCTTC. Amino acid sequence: CASTQGQGNEQFF.

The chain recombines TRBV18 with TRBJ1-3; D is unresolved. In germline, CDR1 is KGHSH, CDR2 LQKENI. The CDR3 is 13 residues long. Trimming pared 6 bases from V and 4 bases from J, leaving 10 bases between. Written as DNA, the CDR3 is TGTGCCAGCTCGCTACCTTCAGGAAACACCATATATTTT. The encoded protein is CASSLPSGNTIYF.

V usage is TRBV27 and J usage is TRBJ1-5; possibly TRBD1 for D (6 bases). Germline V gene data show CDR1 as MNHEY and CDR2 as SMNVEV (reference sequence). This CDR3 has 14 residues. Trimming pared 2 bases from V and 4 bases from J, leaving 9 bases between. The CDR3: CASSLRQANQPQHF. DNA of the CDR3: TGTGCCAGCAGTTTACGACAGGCTAATCAGCCCCAGCATTTT.

The CDR3 sequence: CASTSGGADTQYF. CDR3 DNA sequence: TGTGCCAGCACTAGCGGGGGGGCAGATACGCAGTATTTT. This chain joins TRBV6-4 and TRBJ2-3; 12 nucleotides match TRBD2. This CDR3 is built from 13 residues. Looked up from germline, CDR1 is MRHNA and CDR2 is SNTAGT. V shed 7 bases and J 4 bases; nucleotides not matched to a gene: 0.

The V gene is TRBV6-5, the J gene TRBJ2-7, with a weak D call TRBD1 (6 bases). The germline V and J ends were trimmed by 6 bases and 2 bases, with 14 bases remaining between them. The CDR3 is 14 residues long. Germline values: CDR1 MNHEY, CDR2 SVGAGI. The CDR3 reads CASSPGHGAYEQYF. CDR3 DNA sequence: TGTGCCAGCAGCCCGGGACACGGAGCCTACGAGCAGTACTTC.

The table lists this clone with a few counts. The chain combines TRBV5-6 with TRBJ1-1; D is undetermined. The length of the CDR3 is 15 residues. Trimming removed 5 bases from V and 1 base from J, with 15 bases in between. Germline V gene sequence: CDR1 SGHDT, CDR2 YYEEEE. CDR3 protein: CASRYYELRNTEAFF. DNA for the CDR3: TGTGCCAGCAGGTACTATGAGTTAAGGAACACTGAAGCTTTCTTT.

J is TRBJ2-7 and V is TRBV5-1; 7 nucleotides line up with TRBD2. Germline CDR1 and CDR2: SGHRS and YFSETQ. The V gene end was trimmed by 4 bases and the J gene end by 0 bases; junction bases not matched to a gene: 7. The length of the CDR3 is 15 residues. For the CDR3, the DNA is TGCGCCAGCAGCGTGGGCGGGGGTGGCTCCTACGAGCAGTACTTC. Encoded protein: CASSVGGGGSYEQYF.

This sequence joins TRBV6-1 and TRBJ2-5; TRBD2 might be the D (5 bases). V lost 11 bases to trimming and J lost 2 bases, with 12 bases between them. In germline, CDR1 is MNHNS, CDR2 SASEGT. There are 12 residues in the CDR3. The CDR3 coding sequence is TGTGCCCTACGAGGGCTTCAAGAGACCCAGTACTTC. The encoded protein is CALRGLQETQYF.

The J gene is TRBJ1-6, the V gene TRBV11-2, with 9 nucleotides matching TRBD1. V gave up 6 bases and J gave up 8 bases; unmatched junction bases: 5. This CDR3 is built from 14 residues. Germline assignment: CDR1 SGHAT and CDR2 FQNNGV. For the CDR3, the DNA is TGTGCCAGCAGTCCGGGACAGGGTTATTCACCCCTCCACTTT. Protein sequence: CASSPGQGYSPLHF.

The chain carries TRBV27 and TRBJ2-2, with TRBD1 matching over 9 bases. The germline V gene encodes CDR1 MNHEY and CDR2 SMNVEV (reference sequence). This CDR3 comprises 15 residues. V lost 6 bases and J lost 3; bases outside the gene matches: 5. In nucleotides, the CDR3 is TGTGCCAGCAGCCCCGGGACAGGGTACACCGGGGAGCTGTTTTTT. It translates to CASSPGTGYTGELFF.

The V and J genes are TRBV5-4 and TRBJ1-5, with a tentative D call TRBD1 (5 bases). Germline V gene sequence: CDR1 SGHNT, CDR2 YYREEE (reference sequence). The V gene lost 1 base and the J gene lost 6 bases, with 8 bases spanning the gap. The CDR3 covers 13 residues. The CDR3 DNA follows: TGTGCCAGCAGCTTGCAGGGAAGTCAGCCCCAGCATTTT. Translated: CASSLQGSQPQHF.

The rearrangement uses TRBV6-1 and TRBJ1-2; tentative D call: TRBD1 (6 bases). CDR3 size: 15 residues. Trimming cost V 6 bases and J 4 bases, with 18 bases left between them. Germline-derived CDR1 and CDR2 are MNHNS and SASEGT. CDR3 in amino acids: CASSQGGGGSYGYTF. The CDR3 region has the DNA TGTGCCAGCAGCCAAGGGGGGGGAGGATCCTATGGCTACACCTTC.

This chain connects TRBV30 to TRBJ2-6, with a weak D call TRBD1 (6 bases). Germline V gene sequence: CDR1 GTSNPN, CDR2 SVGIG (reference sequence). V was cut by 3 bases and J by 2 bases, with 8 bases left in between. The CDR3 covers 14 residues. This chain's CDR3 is CAWSSGAGANVLTF. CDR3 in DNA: TGTGCCTGGAGCTCAGGGGCTGGGGCCAACGTCCTGACTTTC.

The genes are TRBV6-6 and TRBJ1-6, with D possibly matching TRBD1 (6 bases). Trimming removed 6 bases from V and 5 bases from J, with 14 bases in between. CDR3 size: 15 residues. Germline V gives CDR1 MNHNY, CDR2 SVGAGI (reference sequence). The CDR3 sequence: CASRQGMGNNSPLHF. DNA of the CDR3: TGTGCCAGCAGACAGGGAATGGGAAATAATTCACCCCTCCACTTT.

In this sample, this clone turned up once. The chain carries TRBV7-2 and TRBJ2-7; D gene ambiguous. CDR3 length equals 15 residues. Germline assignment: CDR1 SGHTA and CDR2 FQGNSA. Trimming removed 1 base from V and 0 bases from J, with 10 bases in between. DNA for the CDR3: TGTGCCAGCAGCTTAGGTAGAATAAGCTCCTACGAGCAGTACTTC. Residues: CASSLGRISSYEQYF.

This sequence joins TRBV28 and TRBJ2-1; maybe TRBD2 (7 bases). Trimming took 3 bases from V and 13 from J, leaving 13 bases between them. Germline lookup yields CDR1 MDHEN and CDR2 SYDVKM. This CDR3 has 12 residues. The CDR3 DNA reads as TGTGCCAGCAGTTTGAGGGGGGGCATCCAGTTCTTC. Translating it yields CASSLRGGIQFF.

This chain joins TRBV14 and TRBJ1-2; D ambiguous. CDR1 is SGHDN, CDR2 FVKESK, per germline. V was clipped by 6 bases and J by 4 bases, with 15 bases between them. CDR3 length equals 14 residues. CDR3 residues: CASRHIAKIYGYTF. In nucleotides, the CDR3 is TGTGCCAGCAGACACATCGCAAAAATCTATGGCTACACCTTC.

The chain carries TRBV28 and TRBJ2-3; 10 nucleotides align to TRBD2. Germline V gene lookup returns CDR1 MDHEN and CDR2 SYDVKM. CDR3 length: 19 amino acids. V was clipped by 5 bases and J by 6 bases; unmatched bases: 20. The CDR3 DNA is TGTGCCAGCAGTCCCCGGTCTAGCGGGGGTTACGAGCAGGGGGATACGCAGTATTTT. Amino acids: CASSPRSSGGYEQGDTQYF.

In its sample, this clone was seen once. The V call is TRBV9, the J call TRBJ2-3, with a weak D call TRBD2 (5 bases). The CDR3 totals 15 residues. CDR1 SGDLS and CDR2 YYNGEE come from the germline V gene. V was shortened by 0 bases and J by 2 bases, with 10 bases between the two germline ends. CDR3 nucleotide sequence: TGTGCCAGCAGCGTAGGTGGAGGCGACACAGATACGCAGTATTTT. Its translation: CASSVGGGDTDTQYF. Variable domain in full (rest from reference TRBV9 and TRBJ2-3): DSGVTQTPKHLITATGQRVTLRCSPRSGDLSVYWYQQSLDQGLQFLIQYYNGEERAKGNILERFSAQQFPDLHSELNLSSLELGDSALYFCASSVGGGDTDTQYFGPGTRLTVL.

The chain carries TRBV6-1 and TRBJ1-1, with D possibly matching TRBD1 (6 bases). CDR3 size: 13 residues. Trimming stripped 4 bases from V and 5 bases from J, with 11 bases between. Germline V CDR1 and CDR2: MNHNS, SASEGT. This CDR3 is CASSVQGSTEAFF. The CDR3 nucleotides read TGTGCCAGCAGTGTTCAGGGGTCGACTGAAGCTTTCTTT.

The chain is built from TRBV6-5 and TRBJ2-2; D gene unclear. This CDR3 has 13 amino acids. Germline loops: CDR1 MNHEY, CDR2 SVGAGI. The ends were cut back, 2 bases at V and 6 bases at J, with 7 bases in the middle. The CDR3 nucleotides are TGTGCCAGCAGTTACGTGTATTCCGGGGAGCTGTTTTTT. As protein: CASSYVYSGELFF.

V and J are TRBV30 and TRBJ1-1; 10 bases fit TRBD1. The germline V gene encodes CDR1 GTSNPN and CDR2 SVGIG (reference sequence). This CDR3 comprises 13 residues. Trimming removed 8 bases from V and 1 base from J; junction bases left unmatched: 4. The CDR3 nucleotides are TGTGCCACACGACAGGGGGCGAACACTGAAGCTTTCTTT. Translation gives CATRQGANTEAFF.